This is a list of T cell receptor beta chains from one sample in a study of vaccination effects on CD4 cells after COVID-19. Using immunoSEQ multiplex PCR, the repertoire was profiled, and TCRdb retains in-frame clones only, with some absent. Of 75,000 or so clones in the sample, about three quarters were seen once. Their antigens remain unidentified. The sequencing used CD4+ T cells from PBMCs cultured with HCoV-OC43 spike peptides, collected after COVID-19 vaccination. These receptors were collected from a human donor who received a COVID-19 vaccine. Each CDR3 is given with its conserved first and last residue. D genes are given only for firm matches. Part of the rows lack a size; the others show once, few, many or a class for expanded clones.

TRBV7-8	TRBD1	-	TRBJ1-5	TGTGCCAGCAGCAGAAATATACGCACAGGGGATCAGCCCCAGCATTTT	CASSRNIRTGDQPQHF
TRBV4-1	-	-	TRBJ1-2	TGCGCCAGCAGCCAAGGGGCCCAATCTAACTATGGCTACACCTTC	CASSQGAQSNYGYTF
TRBV20-1	-	-	TRBJ1-6	TGCAGTGCTAGTTTTTCCAGGGGCAATTCACCCCTCCACTTT	CSASFSRGNSPLHF
TRBV10-2	-	few	TRBJ1-1	TGCGCCAGCAAGACAGTGAACACTGAAGCTTTCTTT	CASKTVNTEAFF
TRBV15	TRBD1	-	TRBJ1-3	TGTGCCACCAGCAGAGACGGCAGGGGGCCTGGAAACACCATATATTTT	CATSRDGRGPGNTIYF
TRBV11-1	-	-	TRBJ1-1	TGTGCCAGCAGATGGGGGAACACTGAAGCTTTCTTT	CASRWGNTEAFF
TRBV14	-	-	TRBJ2-1	TGTGCCAGCAGCCAAAATCGTCGGCAGGGAATATACAATGAGCAGTTCTTC	CASSQNRRQGIYNEQFF
TRBV5-1	-	-	TRBJ1-1	TGCGCCAGCAGCGGCTCGACAGGTCTGAACACTGAAGCTTTCTTT	CASSGSTGLNTEAFF
TRBV5-6	-	-	TRBJ1-1	TGTGCCAGCAGCTTGGGGGGAACGAACACTGAAGCTTTCTTT	CASSLGGTNTEAFF
TRBV19	TRBD1	-	TRBJ2-2	TGTGCCAGTAGTTCCGAGTTTTTTACAGGGGGCGGAACCGGGGAGCTGTTTTTT	CASSSEFFTGGGTGELFF
TRBV9	-	-	TRBJ1-2	TGTGCCAGCAGCTCGACTTTGGGCAGCGGCTACACCTTC	CASSSTLGSGYTF
TRBV4-1	-	once	TRBJ1-4	TGCGCCAGCAGCCAAGGGCCGCGGACAGCTGGTAATGAAAAACTGTTTTTT	CASSQGPRTAGNEKLFF
TRBV18	-	-	TRBJ2-5	TGTGCCAGCTCTCCAGACAGCCCATTAATCCAAGAGACCCAGTACTTC	CASSPDSPLIQETQYF
TRBV4-1	-	-	TRBJ2-1	TGCGCCAGCAGCCAAGTTACCCAATTCTACAATGAGCAGTTCTTC	CASSQVTQFYNEQFF
TRBV5-8	TRBD1	-	TRBJ2-5	TGTGCCAGCCCAGTAATTCCCGGGACAGGGGGCGACCGCCTCCAAGAGACCCAGTACTTC	CASPVIPGTGGDRLQETQYF
TRBV18	TRBD1	-	TRBJ1-6	TGTGCCAGCTCTTACCGACAGGGACTAAATTCACCCCTCCACTTT	CASSYRQGLNSPLHF
TRBV2	-	-	TRBJ1-2	TGTGCCAGCAGGGACACCGCCTTCTATGGCTACACCTTC	CASRDTAFYGYTF
TRBV6-5	-	-	TRBJ2-5	TGTGCCAGCAGTTACTCGAGCGTGAGGGTTGGGGAGACCCAGTACTTC	CASSYSSVRVGETQYF
TRBV2	TRBD2	-	TRBJ2-1	TGTGCCAGCAGTCTCTCCGGGGGGGCCTCCTACAATGAGCAGTTCTTC	CASSLSGGASYNEQFF
TRBV6-5	-	-	TRBJ1-1	TGTGCCAGCACCCGAAGGGAAGTCGACACTGAAGCTTTCTTT	CASTRREVDTEAFF